The 21 T cell receptor beta chains listed next were all sequenced from one sample in a study of shared clonotypes between healthy human individuals. Sequenced by immunoSEQ multiplex PCR; TCRdb stores in-frame clones only, minus some. The sample has approximately 2,300,000 clones; around 92% are singletons. Sequences were obtained from naive CD4+ T cells from PBMCs. As for subset: CD45RA+ positively selected. The receptors were gathered from a man younger than 35 in good health. Some clones in this sample may be carry-over from other donors' samples.

Regarding this clone: Distinct nucleotide sequences in the sample also encode this CDR3. V usage is TRBV2 and J usage is TRBJ1-4; D may be TRBD1 (5 bases). Germline CDR1 and CDR2: SNHLY and FYNNEI. The CDR3 spans 14 residues. V was shortened by 4 bases and J by 0 bases, with 6 bases between the two germline ends. Written as DNA, the CDR3 is TGTGCCAGCAGTGGACAGACAACTAATGAAAAACTGTTTTTT. It encodes CASSGQTTNEKLFF.

As concerns this clone: The same CDR3 is also encoded by other DNA sequences in this sample. This chain connects TRBV6-5 to TRBJ1-1, with D unresolved. The V end lost 0 bases, the J end lost 1 base, and 6 bases lay between the germline ends. Germline V lookup: CDR1 MNHEY, CDR2 SVGAGI. The CDR3 has 14 residues. The CDR3 spells CASSYSRENTEAFF. The CDR3 nucleotides read TGTGCCAGCAGTTACTCGAGGGAGAACACTGAAGCTTTCTTT.

The CDR3 sequence: CASSLGDWGPEQFF. CDR3 bases: TGTGCCAGCAGCCTTGGGGATTGGGGGCCTGAGCAGTTCTTC. The V gene is TRBV7-3, the J gene TRBJ2-1, with a tentative D call TRBD1 (6 bases). V lost 5 bases, J lost 9 bases, and 17 bases lay in between. The CDR3 is 14 amino acids. Germline assignment: CDR1 SGHTA and CDR2 FQGTGA.

The DNA of the CDR3 is TGTGCCAGCAGCTTAGATGGCAGGGTTGGGCAGTTCTTC. The encoded protein is CASSLDGRVGQFF. The V call is TRBV7-9, the J call TRBJ2-1; tentatively, D is TRBD1 (5 bases). The CDR3 contains 13 residues. In germline, CDR1 is SEHNR, CDR2 FQNEAQ (reference sequence). The ends were cut back, 1 base at V and 12 bases at J, with 13 bases in the middle.

The rearrangement uses TRBV28 and TRBJ1-1; 7 nucleotides agree with TRBD1. The germline gives CDR1 MDHEN, CDR2 SYDVKM. V lost 6 bases, J lost 5 bases, and 9 bases stayed unmatched. The CDR3 has 14 amino acids. The CDR3 reads CASRISGGWTEAFF. The CDR3 DNA is TGTGCCAGCAGGATCTCAGGGGGTTGGACTGAAGCTTTCTTT.

This clone was counted only a few times. The chain uses TRBV10-3 and TRBJ1-5, with 8 bases fitting TRBD1. Germline-derived CDR1 and CDR2 are ENHRY and SYGVKD. CDR3 size: 16 residues. V was clipped by 5 bases and J by 7 bases; unmatched bases: 13. CDR3 in DNA: TGTGCCATCAGTACCACACAGGGGGTGCCTTCCCAGCCCCAGCATTTT. Its protein is CAISTTQGVPSQPQHF.

This clone was counted once. The genes are TRBV27 and TRBJ2-2; D perhaps matches TRBD1 (5 bases). The CDR3 runs to 14 residues. Trimming removed 8 bases at V and 1 base at J, with 11 bases between. CDR1 is MNHEY and CDR2 is SMNVEV in the germline V gene (reference sequence). The CDR3 nucleotides are TGTGCCAGCGCTTCCGACAGGAACACCGGGGAGCTGTTTTTT. This encodes CASASDRNTGELFF.

The rearrangement links TRBV25-1 to TRBJ1-4, with no clear D. This CDR3 comprises 14 residues. Germline V gives CDR1 MGHDK, CDR2 SYGVNS. The V end lost 3 bases, the J end lost 7 bases, and 12 bases lay between the germline ends. CDR3 bases: TGTGCCAGCAGTGACTCCGGCAGTACTGAAAAACTGTTTTTT. This codes for CASSDSGSTEKLFF.

A remark on this clone: Other DNA sequences of this sample code for an identical CDR3. The rearrangement links TRBV7-9 to TRBJ1-2; D not certain. CDR1 is SEHNR and CDR2 is FQNEAQ in the germline V gene (reference sequence). Trimming took 5 bases from V and 2 from J, leaving 9 bases between them. CDR3 size: 13 residues. This chain's CDR3 is CASSPQSNYGYTF. As DNA, the CDR3 is TGTGCCAGCAGCCCACAGTCAAACTATGGCTACACCTTC.

J is TRBJ1-3 and V is TRBV6-1; D uncertain. Germline CDR1 and CDR2: MNHNS and SASEGT. V lost 4 bases, J lost 1 base, and 20 bases lay in between. The CDR3 totals 18 residues. Written as DNA, the CDR3 is TGTGCCAGCAGTGGGGGAGGGTTTGGGAGCGCATCTGGAAACACCATATATTTT. This codes for CASSGGGFGSASGNTIYF.

CDR3 DNA: TGTGCCAGCAGCTTAGCAGGCCGGGGAAACACAGATACGCAGTATTTT. This gives the protein CASSLAGRGNTDTQYF. The rearrangement uses TRBV7-2 and TRBJ2-3, with a tentative D call TRBD2 (5 bases). Germline V gives CDR1 SGHTA, CDR2 FQGNSA. The CDR3 loop spans 16 amino acids. V lost 0 bases and J 2 bases, leaving 12 bases between the germline ends.

Worth noting for this clone: Other nucleotide sequences from this sample produce the same CDR3. The V gene is TRBV6-5, the J gene TRBJ1-3; D ambiguous. The CDR3 loop spans 14 amino acids. Deletions cut 2 bases from V and 1 base from J, with 6 bases between. Germline V gene lookup returns CDR1 MNHEY and CDR2 SVGAGI. CDR3 nucleotide sequence: TGTGCCAGCAGTTACCGGGGTTCTGGAAACACCATATATTTT. Residues: CASSYRGSGNTIYF.

The chain recombines TRBV9 with TRBJ1-3, with D possibly being TRBD1 (6 bases). V was cut by 1 base and J by 0 bases, with 14 bases left in between. CDR3 length: 17 residues. Germline V gene data show CDR1 as SGDLS and CDR2 as YYNGEE. CDR3 region: CASSVKPGQSSGNTIYF. CDR3 DNA sequence: TGTGCCAGCAGCGTAAAACCGGGACAAAGCTCTGGAAACACCATATATTTT.

The genes are TRBV5-1 and TRBJ1-1, with a possible D match to TRBD1 (5 bases). This CDR3 has 16 amino acids. V lost 1 base and J 1 base, leaving 14 bases between the germline ends. From germline, CDR1 is SGHRS and CDR2 YFSETQ. In nucleotides, the CDR3 is TGCGCCAGCAGCTTGACTTCGACAGTCCGGAACACTGAAGCTTTCTTT. Its translation: CASSLTSTVRNTEAFF.

V is TRBV7-3 and J is TRBJ1-1, with D possibly matching TRBD1 (5 bases). CDR3 length: 15 residues. The germline V gene has CDR1 SGHTA and CDR2 FQGTGA. V shed 5 bases and J shed 2 bases, with 15 bases lying between them. CDR3 in DNA: TGTGCCAGCAGCGCGTCCGGGACGGTAAACACTGAAGCTTTCTTT. Translating gives CASSASGTVNTEAFF.

The chain couples TRBV5-4 to TRBJ2-7; 9 nucleotides agree with TRBD1. The CDR3 loop spans 14 amino acids. The germline V gene encodes CDR1 SGHNT and CDR2 YYREEE (reference sequence). With V trimmed by 5 bases and J by 2 bases, 5 bases remained unmatched. For the CDR3, the DNA is TGTGCCAGCAGAGGACAGGGGACCCCCTACGAGCAGTACTTC. Protein: CASRGQGTPYEQYF.

The chain employs TRBV5-1 and TRBJ1-2; 11 bases line up with TRBD1. In germline, CDR1 is SGHRS, CDR2 YFSETQ. V lost 4 bases, J lost 0 bases, and 5 bases stayed unmatched. This CDR3 has 16 residues. Here the CDR3 DNA reads TGCGCCAGCAGCCCCGGGGACAGGGGGTCTAACTATGGCTACACCTTC. This codes for CASSPGDRGSNYGYTF.

As concerns this clone: Within the sample, other DNA sequences also encode this same CDR3. The chain uses TRBV28 and TRBJ2-3; 9 nucleotides line up with TRBD2. CDR1 and CDR2 (germline): MDHEN, SYDVKM. V shed 2 bases and J 9 bases; nucleotides not matched to a gene: 0. The CDR3 sequence is 12 residues long. The CDR3 coding sequence is TGTGCCAGCAGTTTAGCGGGGGGGACGCAGTATTTT. As protein: CASSLAGGTQYF.

J is TRBJ1-5 and V is TRBV6-5, with TRBD1 matching over 7 bases. The CDR3 runs 13 residues. Per germline, CDR1 MNHEY and CDR2 SVGAGI. V lost 11 bases and J lost 2; bases outside the gene matches: 6. The CDR3 DNA reads TGTGCCGCAGGGGGAAGGGGCAATCAGCCCCAGCATTTT. Its translation is CAAGGRGNQPQHF.

The V gene is TRBV7-9, the J gene TRBJ2-5, with a tentative D call TRBD1 (6 bases). Germline CDR1 is SEHNR and CDR2 is FQNEAQ (reference sequence). V lost 10 bases and J 2 bases, leaving 23 bases between the germline ends. The CDR3 spans 16 residues. For the CDR3, the DNA is TGTGCCACCGCCCCCACGCCATGGGGGCGACAAGAGACCCAGTACTTC. Translated, it gives CATAPTPWGRQETQYF.

V usage is TRBV9 and J usage is TRBJ2-7; 7 nucleotides match TRBD2. The CDR3 runs to 14 residues. V trimming: 4 bases; J trimming: 0 bases; junction bases outside the gene matches: 4. Germline V gene lookup returns CDR1 SGDLS and CDR2 YYNGEE. The CDR3 sequence: CASSTSATSYEQYF. CDR3 bases: TGTGCCAGCAGCACTAGCGCTACCTCCTACGAGCAGTACTTC. Full variable domain (missing parts from reference TRBV9 and TRBJ2-7): DSGVTQTPKHLITATGQRVTLRCSPRSGDLSVYWYQQSLDQGLQFLIQYYNGEERAKGNILERFSAQQFPDLHSELNLSSLELGDSALYFCASSTSATSYEQYFGPGTRLTVT.